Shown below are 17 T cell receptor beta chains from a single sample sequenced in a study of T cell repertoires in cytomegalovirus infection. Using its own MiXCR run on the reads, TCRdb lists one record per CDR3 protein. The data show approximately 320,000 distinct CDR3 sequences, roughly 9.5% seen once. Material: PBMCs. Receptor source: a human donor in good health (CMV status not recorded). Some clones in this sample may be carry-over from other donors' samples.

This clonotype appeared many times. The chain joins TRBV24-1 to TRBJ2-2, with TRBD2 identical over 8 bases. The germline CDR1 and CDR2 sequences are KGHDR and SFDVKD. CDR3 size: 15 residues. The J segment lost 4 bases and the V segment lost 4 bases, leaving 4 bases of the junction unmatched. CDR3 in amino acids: CATSDASGRTGELFF. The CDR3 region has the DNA TGTGCCACCAGTGACGCTAGCGGGCGCACCGGGGAGCTGTTTTTT.

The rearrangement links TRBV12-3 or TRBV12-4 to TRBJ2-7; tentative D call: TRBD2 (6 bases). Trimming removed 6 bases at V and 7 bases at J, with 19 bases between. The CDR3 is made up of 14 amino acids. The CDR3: CASSSYQSAGEQYF. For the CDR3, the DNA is TGTGCCAGCAGCTCCTACCAGAGTGCGGGAGAGCAGTACTTC.

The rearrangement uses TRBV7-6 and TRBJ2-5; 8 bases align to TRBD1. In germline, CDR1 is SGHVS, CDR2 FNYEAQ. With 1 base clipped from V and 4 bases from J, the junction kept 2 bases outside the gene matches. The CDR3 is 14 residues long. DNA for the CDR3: TGTGCCAGCAGCTTAGGGACAGGGATAGAGACCCAGTACTTC. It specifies CASSLGTGIETQYF.

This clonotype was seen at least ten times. In DNA, the CDR3 is TGTGCCAGCAGCTTAGGGACAGTTGGTGCAGATACGCAGTATTTT. This translates into CASSLGTVGADTQYF. The rearrangement joins TRBV7-2 to TRBJ2-3; a weak D match, TRBD1 (6 bases). V was clipped by 1 base and J by 4 bases, with 12 bases between them. Germline V gives CDR1 SGHTA, CDR2 FQGNSA. CDR3 length: 15 residues.

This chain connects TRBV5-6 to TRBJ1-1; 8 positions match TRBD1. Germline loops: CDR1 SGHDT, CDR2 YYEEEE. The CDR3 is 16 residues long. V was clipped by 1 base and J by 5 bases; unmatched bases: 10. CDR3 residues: CASSLWQGAVRTEAFF. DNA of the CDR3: TGTGCCAGCAGCTTGTGGCAGGGGGCAGTTCGGACTGAAGCTTTCTTT.

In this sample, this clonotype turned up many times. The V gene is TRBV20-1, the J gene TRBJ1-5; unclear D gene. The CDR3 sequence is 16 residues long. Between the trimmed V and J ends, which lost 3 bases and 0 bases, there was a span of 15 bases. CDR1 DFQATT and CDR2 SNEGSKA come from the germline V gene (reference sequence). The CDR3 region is CSARYEQSYSNQPQHF. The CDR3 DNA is TGCAGTGCTAGGTATGAACAGTCTTATAGCAATCAGCCCCAGCATTTT.

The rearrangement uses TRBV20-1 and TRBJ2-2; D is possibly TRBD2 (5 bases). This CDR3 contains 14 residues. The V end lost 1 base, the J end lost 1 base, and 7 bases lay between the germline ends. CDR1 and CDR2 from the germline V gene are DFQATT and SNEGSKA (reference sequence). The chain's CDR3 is CSARGEGNTGELFF. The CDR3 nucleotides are TGCAGTGCTAGAGGCGAGGGGAACACCGGGGAGCTGTTTTTT.

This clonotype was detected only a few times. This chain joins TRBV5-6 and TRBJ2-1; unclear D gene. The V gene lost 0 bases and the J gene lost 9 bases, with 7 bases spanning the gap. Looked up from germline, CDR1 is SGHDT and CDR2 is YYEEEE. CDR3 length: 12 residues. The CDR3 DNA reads TGTGCCAGCAGCTTGGGGTCGGGTGAGCAGTTCTTC. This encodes CASSLGSGEQFF. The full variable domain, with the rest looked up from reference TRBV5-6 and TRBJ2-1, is DAGVTQSPTHLIKTRGQQVTLRCSPKSGHDTVSWYQQALGQGPQFIFQYYEEEERQRGNFPDRFSGHQFPNYSSELNVNALLLGDSALYLCASSLGSGEQFFGPGTRLTVL.

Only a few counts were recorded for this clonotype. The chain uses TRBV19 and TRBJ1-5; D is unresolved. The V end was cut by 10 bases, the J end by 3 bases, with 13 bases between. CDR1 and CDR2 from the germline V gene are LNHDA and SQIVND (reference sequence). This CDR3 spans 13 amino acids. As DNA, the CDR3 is TGTGCCACCTCAGGCCGACCCAATCAGCCCCAGCATTTT. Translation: CATSGRPNQPQHF.

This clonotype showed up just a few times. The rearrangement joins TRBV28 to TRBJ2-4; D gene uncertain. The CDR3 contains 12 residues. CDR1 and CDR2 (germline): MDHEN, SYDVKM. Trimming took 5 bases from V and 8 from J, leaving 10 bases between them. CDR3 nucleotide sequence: TGTGCCAGCAGTCCCCTTCAGGACATTCAGTACTTC. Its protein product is CASSPLQDIQYF. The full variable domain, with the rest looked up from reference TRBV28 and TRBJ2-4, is DVKVTQSSRYLVKRTGEKVFLECVQDMDHENMFWYRQDPGLGLRLIYFSYDVKMKEKGDIPEGYSVSREKKERFSLILESASTNQTSMYLCASSPLQDIQYFGAGTRLSVL.

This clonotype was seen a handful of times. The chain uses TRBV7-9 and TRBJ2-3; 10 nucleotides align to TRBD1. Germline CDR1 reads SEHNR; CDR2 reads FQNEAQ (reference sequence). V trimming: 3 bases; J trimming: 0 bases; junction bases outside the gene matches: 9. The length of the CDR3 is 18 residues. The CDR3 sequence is CASSFGDRGPPSTDTQYF. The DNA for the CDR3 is TGTGCCAGCAGCTTTGGGGACAGGGGTCCTCCTAGCACAGATACGCAGTATTTT.

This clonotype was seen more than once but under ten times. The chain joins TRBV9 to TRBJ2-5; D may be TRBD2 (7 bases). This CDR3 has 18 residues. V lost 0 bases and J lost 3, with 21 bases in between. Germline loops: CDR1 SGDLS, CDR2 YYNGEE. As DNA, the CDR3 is TGTGCCAGCAGCGTAGGGCCCAGCGGCGGGGGCCCCAAAGAGACCCAGTACTTC. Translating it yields CASSVGPSGGGPKETQYF.

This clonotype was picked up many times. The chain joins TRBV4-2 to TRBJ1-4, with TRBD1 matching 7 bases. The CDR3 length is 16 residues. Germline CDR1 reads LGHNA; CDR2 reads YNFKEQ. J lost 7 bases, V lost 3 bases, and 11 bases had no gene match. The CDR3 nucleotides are TGTGCCAGCAGCCAGGAGAGAGCAGGGGGAGTTGAAAAACTGTTTTTT. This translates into CASSQERAGGVEKLFF.

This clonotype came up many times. The CDR3 bases are TGTGCCAGCAGCTTAAACTGGGCCGACGAGCAGTACTTC. It specifies CASSLNWADEQYF. J is TRBJ2-7 and V is TRBV7-2; D gene ambiguous. V shed 2 bases and J shed 5 bases, with 10 bases lying between them. Per germline, CDR1 SGHTA and CDR2 FQGNSA. The CDR3 consists of 13 residues.

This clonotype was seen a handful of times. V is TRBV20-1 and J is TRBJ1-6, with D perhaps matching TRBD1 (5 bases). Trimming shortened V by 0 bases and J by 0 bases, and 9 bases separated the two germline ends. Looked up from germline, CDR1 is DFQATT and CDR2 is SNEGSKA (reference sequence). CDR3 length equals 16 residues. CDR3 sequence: CSARDQGSSYNSPLHF. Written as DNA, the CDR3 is TGCAGTGCTAGAGATCAGGGATCCTCCTATAATTCACCCCTCCACTTT.

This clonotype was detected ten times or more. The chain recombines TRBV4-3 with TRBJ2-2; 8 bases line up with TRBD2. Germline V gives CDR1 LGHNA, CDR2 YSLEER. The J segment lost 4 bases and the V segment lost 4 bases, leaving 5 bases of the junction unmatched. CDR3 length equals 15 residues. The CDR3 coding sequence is TGCGCCAGCAGCCCCGGGACTAGAGGCACCGGGGAGCTGTTTTTT. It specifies CASSPGTRGTGELFF.

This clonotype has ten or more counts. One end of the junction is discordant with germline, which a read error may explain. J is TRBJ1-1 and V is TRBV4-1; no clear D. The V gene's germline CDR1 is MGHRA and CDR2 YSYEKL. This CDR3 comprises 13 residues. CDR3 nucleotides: TGCGCCAGCAGCCAAGGAGGGAACCCTGAAGCTTTCTTT. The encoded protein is CASSQGGNPEAFF.